This TCR beta chain was identified in a study of CXCR3-negative and CXCR3-positive naive CD8 T cells. As for this clonotype: Its specificity is unknown.

CDR3 size: 13 residues. In germline, CDR1 is SNHLY, CDR2 FYNNEI. Libraries of TRB cDNA were made by 5' RACE and carried UMIs. TCRdb re-analyzed the 5' RACE reads; it lists each CDR3 protein once, without DNA. The sample has some 7,000 distinct CDR3 sequences. Broader study findings: Naive subsets were similarly diverse, while memory CD8+ repertoires were much less diverse. TRB CDR3 hydrophobicity was greater in CXCR3-positive naive cells than in CXCR3-negative naive cells.

The source is a human donor in good health. Some clones in this sample may be carry-over from other donors' samples. J is TRBJ2-7 and V is TRBV2; TCRdb outputs TRBD2, but without DNA this stays unchecked. Material for sequencing was naive CXCR3+ CD8+ T cells from blood. This sample's subset: CD45RO-CCR7+CD27+CD95- naive CD8+ T cells expressing CXCR3 (TNR3+). The CDR3 protein is CASSRAHGYEQYF.